These 18 T cell receptor beta chains originate from one sample sequenced in a study of blood T cell repertoires in COVID-19. Data came from immunoSEQ multiplex PCR; TCRdb stores just in-frame clones and leaves some out. This table has 650,000 to 800,000 clones, 85% to 90% appearing once. The sequenced sample consisted of peripheral blood. The receptors shown here come from a woman aged 18-29 years with acute or convalescent COVID-19.

This chain connects TRBV7-3 to TRBJ1-2, with no clear D. This CDR3 is 15 amino acids long. CDR1 is SGHTA and CDR2 is FQGTGA in the germline V gene. The V end lost 0 bases, the J end lost 8 bases, and 16 bases lay between the germline ends. The CDR3 DNA is TGTGCCAGCAGCTTAACGCCCGGACGGGAAATGGGCTACACCTTC. This codes for CASSLTPGREMGYTF.

The chain has TRBV11-3 and TRBJ1-1, with D uncertain. V lost 6 bases and J 7 bases, leaving 12 bases between the germline ends. Per germline, CDR1 SGHNT and CDR2 YENEEA. There are 12 residues in the CDR3. CDR3 region: CASSRPGGEAFF. CDR3 nucleotide sequence: TGTGCCAGCAGTCGACCCGGAGGTGAAGCTTTCTTT.

The gene calls are TRBV6-5 and TRBJ2-7; possible D gene TRBD1, 6 bases. Trimming removed 3 bases at V and 2 bases at J, with 14 bases between. Germline V gene sequence: CDR1 MNHEY, CDR2 SVGAGI. The CDR3 runs 15 residues. The CDR3 sequence is CASSYGGSRTYEQYF. The CDR3 DNA reads as TGTGCCAGCAGTTATGGGGGCAGCCGAACCTACGAGCAGTACTTC.

V gene TRBV18 combines with J gene TRBJ2-2; D is unclear. Germline V gives CDR1 KGHSH, CDR2 LQKENI. The CDR3 sequence is 15 residues long. Deletions cut 2 bases from V and 5 bases from J, with 12 bases between. CDR3 residues: CASSPSPVSTGELFF. CDR3 DNA sequence: TGTGCCAGCTCACCATCGCCGGTTTCAACCGGGGAGCTGTTTTTT.

This clone was picked up one time. The chain combines TRBV18 with TRBJ2-7; 9 bases align to TRBD1. Unmatched junction bases numbered 6, after V lost 6 bases and J lost 6 bases. The CDR3 loop spans 13 amino acids. Germline CDR1 is KGHSH and CDR2 is LQKENI. The CDR3 reads CASSLRDRAEQYF. As DNA, the CDR3 is TGTGCCAGCTCCCTCCGGGACAGGGCCGAGCAGTACTTC.

The rearrangement uses TRBV5-1 and TRBJ1-2; tentative D call: TRBD1 (6 bases). Germline CDR1 reads SGHRS; CDR2 reads YFSETQ. V was clipped by 4 bases and J by 1 base, with 8 bases between them. The CDR3 has 13 amino acids. CDR3 residues: CASSQGNNYGYTF. CDR3 nucleotides: TGCGCCAGCAGCCAGGGGAATAACTATGGCTACACCTTC.

The chain carries TRBV21-1 and TRBJ1-2; the table names TRBD1, a call not compared with the DNA. TRBV21-1 is a recognized pseudogene. The CDR3 is made up of 13 amino acids. CDR3: CATNRKANYGYTF. DNA for the CDR3: TGTGCCACCAACAGGAAAGCTAACTATGGCTACACCTTC.

J is TRBJ2-7 and V is TRBV7-3; 7 bases line up with TRBD1. The V segment lost 6 bases and the J segment 2 bases; nucleotides outside the gene matches: 7. This CDR3 comprises 14 residues. CDR1 and CDR2 from the germline V gene are SGHTA and FQGTGA. The CDR3 spells CASSNDRAPYEQYF. CDR3 DNA sequence: TGTGCCAGCAGTAACGACAGGGCCCCCTACGAGCAGTACTTC.

CDR3 nucleotides: TGTGCCAGCAGTTTAGCAGGTGCAACTAATGAAAAACTGTTTTTT. It translates to CASSLAGATNEKLFF. The V gene is TRBV28, the J gene TRBJ1-4; D is uncertain. The CDR3 is 15 amino acids. Germline-derived CDR1 and CDR2 are MDHEN and SYDVKM. Trimming removed 2 bases from V and 0 bases from J, with 7 bases in between.

V usage is TRBV29-1 and J usage is TRBJ1-1; possible D gene TRBD1, 5 bases. Germline V gene lookup returns CDR1 SQVTM and CDR2 ANQGSEA. CDR3 length equals 14 residues. Trimming shortened V by 4 bases and J by 0 bases, and 12 bases separated the two germline ends. The CDR3 DNA sequence: TGCAGCGTTGGGGGCACGCTAGTGAACACTGAAGCTTTCTTT. Translated: CSVGGTLVNTEAFF.

The chain links TRBV5-1 to TRBJ2-6, with D tentatively TRBD1 (7 bases). This CDR3 comprises 18 residues. The germline V and J ends were trimmed by 0 bases and 2 bases, with 15 bases remaining between them. The germline CDR1 and CDR2 sequences are SGHRS and YFSETQ. The DNA of the CDR3 is TGCGCCAGCAGCTTGGGTGGAGGGGGCTTAACTGGGGCCAACGTCCTGACTTTC. Protein sequence: CASSLGGGGLTGANVLTF.

CDR3 coding DNA: TGTGCCAGCAGCAGTAGGGGACAGGTTGGCTATGGCTACACCTTC. Translating gives CASSSRGQVGYGYTF. The chain carries TRBV21-1 and TRBJ1-2; TRBD1, the table's D call, was not compared with the DNA. TRBV21-1 is recorded as a pseudogene. CDR3 length: 15 residues.

This rearrangement joins TRBV29-1 to TRBJ1-2; TRBD1 agrees at 8 bases. Germline lookup yields CDR1 SQVTM and CDR2 ANQGSEA. Unmatched junction bases numbered 1, after V lost 4 bases and J lost 3 bases. The CDR3 is made up of 12 amino acids. The CDR3 region is CSVVQGDYGYTF. The DNA of the CDR3 is TGCAGCGTTGTACAGGGGGACTATGGCTACACCTTC.

In nucleotides, the CDR3 is TGTGCCAGCAGCCCCGGGACAGGGAATCAGCCCCAGCATTTT. Its protein is CASSPGTGNQPQHF. This chain uses TRBV6-5 with TRBJ1-5, with 9 bases lining up with TRBD1. CDR1 MNHEY and CDR2 SVGAGI come from the germline V gene. V shed 6 bases and J 4 bases; nucleotides not matched to a gene: 4. This CDR3 spans 14 amino acids.

This chain links TRBV5-6 with TRBJ2-2; D gene ambiguous. This CDR3 contains 13 residues. Trimming stripped 0 bases from V and 9 bases from J, with 9 bases between. CDR1 SGHDT and CDR2 YYEEEE come from the germline V gene. CDR3 residues: CASSLVGNRELFF. CDR3 in DNA: TGTGCCAGCAGCTTGGTTGGCAACAGGGAGCTGTTTTTT.

The sample holds one count of this clone. CDR3 residues: CASSPQGLAGGRPYEQYF. CDR3 nucleotide sequence: TGTGCCAGCAGCCCCCAGGGACTAGCGGGGGGACGCCCCTACGAGCAGTACTTC. The chain combines TRBV7-2 with TRBJ2-7; 15 positions match TRBD2. The CDR3 contains 18 residues. V lost 5 bases and J lost 2; bases outside the gene matches: 10. The V gene's germline CDR1 is SGHTA and CDR2 FQGNSA.

This sequence joins TRBV12-3 or TRBV12-4 and TRBJ2-7; D call uncertain. With 3 bases removed from V and 6 bases from J, the gap between germline ends came to 12 bases. The CDR3 covers 13 residues. The chain's CDR3 is CASSFTFSGEQYF. The CDR3 DNA follows: TGTGCCAGCAGTTTTACCTTTTCGGGCGAGCAGTACTTC.

This sequence joins TRBV7-2 and TRBJ2-1; no reliable D call. The V gene's germline CDR1 is SGHTA and CDR2 FQGNSA. CDR3 size: 15 residues. V was shortened by 1 base and J by 4 bases, with 11 bases between the two germline ends. The CDR3 loop is CASSLGFNLYNEQFF. CDR3 nucleotides: TGTGCCAGCAGCTTAGGGTTTAACTTATACAATGAGCAGTTCTTC.